A selection of T cell receptor beta chains follows, all from one sample in a study of blood T cell repertoires in COVID-19. The method was immunoSEQ multiplex PCR; TCRdb's version includes in-frame clones alone and lacks a portion of them. The sample has roughly 62,000 clones, roughly 80% seen once. Sample: peripheral blood. Receptors were obtained from a man in his fifties or sixties with acute or convalescent COVID-19. The CDR3 runs from the conserved cysteine through the conserved F or W. A D gene is named only where the DNA matches it firmly. Rows may omit the clone size; those that give it use once, few, many or a size class.

cdr3_nt,cdr3_aa,cdr3_length,v_call,d_call,j_call,clone_size
TGTGCCAGCAGTGACGACGGGGAAGGGTACGAGCAGTACTTC,CASSDDGEGYEQYF,14,TRBV6-1,NA,TRBJ2-7,NA
TGTGCCAGCAGCCCACCGAAGTGGAACAGGGTAGATACGCAGTATTTT,CASSPPKWNRVDTQYF,16,TRBV21-1,NA,TRBJ2-3,NA
TGTGCCAGCAGCCCCCTCTACGAGCAGTACTTC,CASSPLYEQYF,11,TRBV7-9,NA,TRBJ2-7,NA
TGTGCCAGCTCACCACAGGGGGCGCCGGGCGAGCAGTACTTC,CASSPQGAPGEQYF,14,TRBV18,TRBD1,TRBJ2-7,NA
TGTGCCAGCAGCGTAGGTCGGCTAGCGGGAGTCCCCTCCTACAATGAGCAGTTCTTC,CASSVGRLAGVPSYNEQFF,19,TRBV9,TRBD2,TRBJ2-1,few
TGTGCCAGCAGCACGACTAGCGGGAGGATTGCAGATACGCAGTATTTT,CASSTTSGRIADTQYF,16,TRBV5-4,TRBD2,TRBJ2-3,NA
TGTGCCAGCAGACTGGACAGAAACCCTAACTATGGCTACACCTTC,CASRLDRNPNYGYTF,15,TRBV6-5,NA,TRBJ1-2,NA
TGTGCCACCAGCAGAGAAAGGGGCGCAGGCCAAGAGACCCAGTACTTC,CATSRERGAGQETQYF,16,TRBV15,NA,TRBJ2-5,NA
TGTGCCAGCAGTGAACCCGGGACAGGGCGGACCTACGAGCAGTACTTC,CASSEPGTGRTYEQYF,16,TRBV25-1,TRBD1,TRBJ2-7,NA
TGTGCCAGTAGTCCTGGACAGGGGACCGGGGAGCTGTTTTTT,CASSPGQGTGELFF,14,TRBV19,TRBD1,TRBJ2-2,NA
TGTGCCAGCAGCGTAGAAGGGACTAGTACGCAGTATTTT,CASSVEGTSTQYF,13,TRBV9,TRBD2,TRBJ2-3,NA
TGCGCCAGCAGTTTGACAGGGGTTCGTTATGGCTACACCTTC,CASSLTGVRYGYTF,14,TRBV5-1,TRBD1,TRBJ1-2,NA
TGCGCCAGCAGCTTGCCAACAGGGTACAATGAGCAGTTCTTC,CASSLPTGYNEQFF,14,TRBV5-1,NA,TRBJ2-1,few
TGCAGCGTTGTATCGGGGTACGAGCAGTACTTC,CSVVSGYEQYF,11,TRBV29-1,NA,TRBJ2-7,NA
TGTGCCAGCAGAACAGGGTATAGCAATCAGCCCCAGCATTTT,CASRTGYSNQPQHF,14,TRBV2,NA,TRBJ1-5,NA
TGTGCCAGTAGTATCCAGCGGAATCAGCCCCAGCATTTT,CASSIQRNQPQHF,13,TRBV19,NA,TRBJ1-5,NA
TGTGCCAGCAGCTTAGCAGGACTAGTGAACAATGAGCAGTTCTTC,CASSLAGLVNNEQFF,15,TRBV7-2,TRBD2,TRBJ2-1,few
TGTGCCAGCAGCCAAGATCTCGGGACAGGGAGATACGAGCAGTACTTC,CASSQDLGTGRYEQYF,16,TRBV4-2,TRBD1,TRBJ2-7,NA
TGTGCCAGCAGTTACCTAGGGGACACAGATACGCAGTATTTT,CASSYLGDTDTQYF,14,TRBV6-5,NA,TRBJ2-3,NA
TGTGCCAGCAGCCAACCGGGACTAGCGGGAGATGGGAGCACAGATACGCAGTATTTT,CASSQPGLAGDGSTDTQYF,19,TRBV3-1/TRBV3-2,TRBD2,TRBJ2-3,NA
TGCGCCAGCAGCGGCGGGACAGAGAAGAACACTGAAGCTTTCTTT,CASSGGTEKNTEAFF,15,TRBV5-1,TRBD1,TRBJ1-1,once
TGTGCCAGCAGCTCGACTAGCGGGAGTTCTGAGACCCAGTACTTC,CASSSTSGSSETQYF,15,TRBV7-2,TRBD2,TRBJ2-5,NA
TGTGCCTGGAAATCGGGGCAGGGGTCTGGCTACACCTTC,CAWKSGQGSGYTF,13,TRBV30,NA,TRBJ1-2,NA
TGCGCCAGCACGCGGACTAGCGGGAGTGACGAGCAGTACTTC,CASTRTSGSDEQYF,14,TRBV5-1,TRBD2,TRBJ2-7,NA
TGTGCCAGCAGCATTTTGACAGGGGGCGCAACTAATGAAAAACTGTTTTTT,CASSILTGGATNEKLFF,17,TRBV5-4,TRBD1,TRBJ1-4,NA
TGTGCCAGCAGCGTAGGCGTGGCAGGGACTTTCTCTGGAAACACCATATATTTT,CASSVGVAGTFSGNTIYF,18,TRBV9,NA,TRBJ1-3,NA
TGTGCCAGCCCGGGCAGGGCGGCGAACGAGCAGTACTTC,CASPGRAANEQYF,13,TRBV6-5,NA,TRBJ2-7,NA
TGTGCCAGCAGCCCTAGCGGGAGCGCGGGTGAGCAGTACTTC,CASSPSGSAGEQYF,14,TRBV7-6,TRBD2,TRBJ2-7,NA
TGTGCCACCAGTGATTTTTCGGGGGGCGCGACCGAGCAGTACTTC,CATSDFSGGATEQYF,15,TRBV24-1,NA,TRBJ2-7,few
TGTGCCAGCAGCCTCAGAGTCGGGACTAGCGGTTACAATGAGCAGTTCTTC,CASSLRVGTSGYNEQFF,17,TRBV4-2,TRBD2,TRBJ2-1,NA
TGTGCCAGCAGCCCCACTAAGAATTCCTATGGCTACACCTTC,CASSPTKNSYGYTF,14,TRBV3-1/TRBV3-2,NA,TRBJ1-2,NA
TGTGCCAGCAGCTCTGCGACCTACGAGCAGTACTTC,CASSSATYEQYF,12,TRBV5-4,NA,TRBJ2-7,NA
TGTGCCAGCAGTCAGGGACAGTCCTACGAGCAGTACTTC,CASSQGQSYEQYF,13,TRBV12-3/TRBV12-4,TRBD1,TRBJ2-7,NA
TGTGCCAGAAGCGTTTCAGGGTCTAGGAATGAGCAGTTCTTC,CARSVSGSRNEQFF,14,TRBV5-3,NA,TRBJ2-1,few
TGTGCCAGCACAGCCGCCGGGGTACACACTGAAGCTTTCTTT,CASTAAGVHTEAFF,14,TRBV6-5,NA,TRBJ1-1,NA
TGCGCCAGCAGTGAAGGGACTAGCGGCCCCCTCGAGCAGTACTTC,CASSEGTSGPLEQYF,15,TRBV10-2,TRBD2,TRBJ2-7,NA
TGTGCCAGCAGCGTTGGACAGGGGAATCAGCCCCAGCATTTT,CASSVGQGNQPQHF,14,TRBV9,TRBD1,TRBJ1-5,NA
TGTGCCAGCAGCCATACCACAAACACTGAAGCTTTCTTT,CASSHTTNTEAFF,13,TRBV11-2,NA,TRBJ1-1,NA
TGTGCCAGCAGTTCGAGGGCGACCACAGATACGCAGTATTTT,CASSSRATTDTQYF,14,TRBV27,NA,TRBJ2-3,NA
TGTGCCAGACCCGGGGGGGGCTGGACTGAAGCTTTCTTT,CARPGGGWTEAFF,13,TRBV6-5,NA,TRBJ1-1,NA
TGTGCCAGTAGTATACAGAATAATTACGAGCAGTACTTC,CASSIQNNYEQYF,13,TRBV19,NA,TRBJ2-7,once
TGTGCCAGCAGCTTCGAGGGGACTAGCGCTTACAATGAGCAGTTCTTC,CASSFEGTSAYNEQFF,16,TRBV7-9,TRBD2,TRBJ2-1,once
TGTGCCAGTAGAAACTGGGGGAGGGGACAGCCCCAGCATTTT,CASRNWGRGQPQHF,14,TRBV19,NA,TRBJ1-5,few
TGTGCCAGCAGCTTGAGACCTTCGACAGCTAATTCACCCCTCCACTTT,CASSLRPSTANSPLHF,16,TRBV7-2,NA,TRBJ1-6,NA
TGCGCCAGCAGCGCGACAGGGATGAGCACTGAAGCTTTCTTT,CASSATGMSTEAFF,14,TRBV10-1,TRBD1,TRBJ1-1,NA
TGTGCCACCAGCCGGGACAGGGATGATTCACCCCTCCACTTT,CATSRDRDDSPLHF,14,TRBV15,TRBD1,TRBJ1-6,NA
NA,CASSLWGTGTGKYF,14,TRBV27,NA,TRBJ2-7,NA
TGTGCCAGCAGTCCAGGGTCTGGGGCCAACGTCCTGACTTTC,CASSPGSGANVLTF,14,TRBV6-4,NA,TRBJ2-6,NA
TGTGCCAGCAGTTTACGGGACAGTGGCAATCAGCCCCAGCATTTT,CASSLRDSGNQPQHF,15,TRBV27,TRBD1,TRBJ1-5,once
TGTGCCAGCAGCTCAGGGGACAGGGAGTACTTC,CASSSGDREYF,11,TRBV12-3/TRBV12-4,TRBD1,TRBJ2-7,NA
TGTGCCAGCAGCCACATAGCGGGAGTCTACAATGAGCAGTTCTTC,CASSHIAGVYNEQFF,15,TRBV5-8,TRBD2,TRBJ2-1,NA
TGTGCCAGCAGCTTAGCGCCTAGGGCGGGAGGGTACAATGAGCAGTTCTTC,CASSLAPRAGGYNEQFF,17,TRBV7-8,TRBD2,TRBJ2-1,NA
TGTGCCAGCACCGGACAGCCCGGAAACACCATATATTTT,CASTGQPGNTIYF,13,TRBV27,NA,TRBJ1-3,NA
TGTGCCAGCAGTTTTATGAACACTGAAGCTTTCTTT,CASSFMNTEAFF,12,TRBV12-3/TRBV12-4,NA,TRBJ1-1,few
TGTGCCAGCAGCTCCCCAGCAGGGCTTAATGAAAAACTGTTTTTT,CASSSPAGLNEKLFF,15,TRBV7-2,NA,TRBJ1-4,NA
TGTGCCAGCAGGGGCAGTCTCGAAGATACGCAGTATTTT,CASRGSLEDTQYF,13,TRBV9,NA,TRBJ2-3,NA
TGTGCCAGCAGCCCGACAGGGAATCAGCCCCAGCATTTT,CASSPTGNQPQHF,13,TRBV3-1/TRBV3-2,TRBD1,TRBJ1-5,few